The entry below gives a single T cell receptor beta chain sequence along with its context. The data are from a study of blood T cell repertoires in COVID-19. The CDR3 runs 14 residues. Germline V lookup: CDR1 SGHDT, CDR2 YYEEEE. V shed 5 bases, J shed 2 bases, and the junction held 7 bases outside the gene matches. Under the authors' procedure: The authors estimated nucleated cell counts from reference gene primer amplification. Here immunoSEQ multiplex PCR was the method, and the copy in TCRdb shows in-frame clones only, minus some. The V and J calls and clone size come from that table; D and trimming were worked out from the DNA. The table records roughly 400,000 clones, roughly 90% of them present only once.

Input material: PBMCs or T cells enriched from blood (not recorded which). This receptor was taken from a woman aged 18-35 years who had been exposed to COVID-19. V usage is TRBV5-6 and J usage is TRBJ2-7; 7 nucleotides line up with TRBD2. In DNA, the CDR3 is TGTGCCAGCAGGGGAGCGGGAAGACCCTACGAGCAGTACTTC. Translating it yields CASRGAGRPYEQYF.